A single sample is the source of the 13 T cell receptor beta chains below, sequenced in a study of blood T cell repertoires in COVID-19. TCRdb keeps only in-frame clones here, not all; method: immunoSEQ multiplex PCR. The sample shows tens of thousands of clones, 85% of them seen only once. Sequencing used peripheral blood. The receptors shown here come from a man aged 55 to 70 with acute or convalescent COVID-19.

V gene TRBV12-5 combines with J gene TRBJ2-1; D possibly corresponds to TRBD2 (6 bases). The CDR3 extends over 13 amino acids. Germline CDR1 LGHNT, CDR2 FRNRAP. Trimming left V 6 bases short and J 7 bases short, with 13 bases between. CDR3 sequence (DNA): TGTGCTAGTGGATCCGGGACTCTTAATGAGCAGTTCTTC. Its protein product is CASGSGTLNEQFF.

This chain joins TRBV25-1 and TRBJ2-7, with 13 bases lining up with TRBD2. The V gene's germline CDR1 is MGHDK and CDR2 SYGVNS. J lost 4 bases, V lost 5 bases, and 5 bases had no gene match. The CDR3 spans 15 residues. The CDR3 region has the DNA TGTGCCAGCAGTCTAGCGGGACTAGCGGGGTACGAGCAGTACTTC. It yields the protein CASSLAGLAGYEQYF.

This rearrangement joins TRBV6-5 to TRBJ1-5; a weak D match, TRBD1 (6 bases). Germline values: CDR1 MNHEY, CDR2 SVGAGI. V was shortened by 8 bases and J by 0 bases, with 11 bases between the two germline ends. The CDR3 runs 14 residues. CDR3 loop: CASRGQNSNQPQHF. CDR3 in DNA: TGTGCCAGCCGCGGACAGAATAGCAATCAGCCCCAGCATTTT.

This chain uses TRBV7-9 with TRBJ1-2; weak D call: TRBD1 (5 bases). This CDR3 contains 15 residues. CDR1 is SEHNR, CDR2 FQNEAQ, per germline (reference sequence). V was shortened by 0 bases and J by 7 bases, with 15 bases between the two germline ends. CDR3 in DNA: TGTGCCAGCAGCTTAGCGGCCAGGGTAGGAGTTGGCTACACCTTC. The encoded protein is CASSLAARVGVGYTF.

This chain connects TRBV7-2 to TRBJ1-4; 7 bases align to TRBD1. Trimming removed 5 bases from V and 5 bases from J; junction bases left unmatched: 8. This CDR3 is built from 15 residues. In germline, CDR1 is SGHTA, CDR2 FQGNSA. CDR3 bases: TGTGCCAGCAGCCCCCCAGGGGGGACCAATGAAAAACTGTTTTTT. Translation gives CASSPPGGTNEKLFF.

On this clone itself: The same CDR3 also results from other DNA sequences found in this sample. The V gene is TRBV4-2, the J gene TRBJ2-3; D is perhaps TRBD1 (5 bases). V lost 5 bases and J 2 bases, leaving 11 bases between the germline ends. CDR3 length: 14 residues. From germline, CDR1 is LGHNA and CDR2 YNFKEQ. Here the CDR3 DNA reads TGTGCCAGCAGCTCAGGGCAGACCACAGATACGCAGTATTTT. Its protein is CASSSGQTTDTQYF.

The DNA of the CDR3 is TGTGCCAGCAGCGACCCCGGGAACTATGGCTACACCTTC. This gives the protein CASSDPGNYGYTF. V is TRBV7-3 and J is TRBJ1-2, with D unresolved. The CDR3 loop spans 13 amino acids. Germline lookup yields CDR1 SGHTA and CDR2 FQGTGA. V gave up 5 bases and J gave up 2 bases, with 9 bases separating them.

J is TRBJ2-7 and V is TRBV27, with 10 bases fitting TRBD2. After removal of 2 bases from V and 3 bases from J, the junction contained 4 bases not matched to a gene. Germline values: CDR1 MNHEY, CDR2 SMNVEV (reference sequence). The CDR3 is 15 residues long. Written as DNA, the CDR3 is TGTGCCAGCAGTTTACAGACTAGCGGGTACTACGAGCAGTACTTC. Residues: CASSLQTSGYYEQYF.

This clone was recorded only once. The genes are TRBV6-1 and TRBJ1-1; tentative D call: TRBD1 (5 bases). Germline CDR1 is MNHNS and CDR2 is SASEGT. This CDR3 is built from 15 residues. Trimming stripped 3 bases from V and 0 bases from J, with 11 bases between. The DNA of the CDR3 is TGTGCCAGCAGTGACCAAGGGGCGGTGAACACTGAAGCTTTCTTT. The encoded protein is CASSDQGAVNTEAFF.

The chain uses TRBV18 and TRBJ1-1; D call uncertain. The CDR3 contains 12 residues. V was clipped by 4 bases and J by 1 base, with 4 bases between them. In germline, CDR1 is KGHSH, CDR2 LQKENI. The CDR3 bases are TGTGCCAGCTCACACAGGAACACTGAAGCTTTCTTT. Its translation: CASSHRNTEAFF. The variable domain in full, with the rest retrieved from reference TRBV18 and TRBJ1-1, is NAGVMQNPRHLVRRRGQEARLRCSPMKGHSHVYWYRQLPEEGLKFMVYLQKENIIDESGMPKERFSAEFPKEGPSILRIQQVVRGDSAAYFCASSHRNTEAFFGQGTRLTVV.

The chain uses TRBV11-2 and TRBJ1-1; 8 bases are shared with TRBD1. The ends lost 4 bases at V and 4 bases at J; junction bases unmatched: 8. The CDR3 totals 15 residues. Germline V gene lookup returns CDR1 SGHAT and CDR2 FQNNGV. The CDR3 region is CASSWRTGKGTEAFF. In DNA form, the CDR3 reads TGTGCCAGCAGCTGGCGGACAGGGAAGGGCACTGAAGCTTTCTTT.

This clone was detected only once. This chain links TRBV30 with TRBJ1-2; the D is unclear. Germline V lookup: CDR1 GTSNPN, CDR2 SVGIG (reference sequence). Deletions cut 0 bases from V and 7 bases from J, with 6 bases between. The CDR3 sequence is 11 residues long. The DNA of the CDR3 is TGTGCCTGGAGTGTACTCGGTGGCTACACCTTC. It is translated as CAWSVLGGYTF.

The gene calls are TRBV30 and TRBJ1-5, with a weak D call TRBD1 (5 bases). Between the trimmed V and J ends, which lost 1 base and 3 bases, there was a span of 7 bases. Germline CDR1 reads GTSNPN; CDR2 reads SVGIG (reference sequence). CDR3 size: 13 residues. The CDR3 loop is CAWSAQDNQPQHF. In nucleotides, the CDR3 is TGTGCCTGGAGTGCACAGGACAATCAGCCCCAGCATTTT.